These 29 T cell receptor beta chains share one sample of origin, sequenced in a study of cytotoxic CD8 clonotypes in ibrutinib-treated CLL. Sequencing used immunoSEQ multiplex PCR; TCRdb keeps in-frame clones, though not all of them. The profile shows about 270,000 clones, 65% to 85% of them singletons. Sequencing used PBMCs, obtained at disease progression, from a patient treated with ibrutinib. The source of these receptors is a human donor with chronic lymphocytic leukemia.

CDR3 DNA sequence: TGTGCCAGCAGCCGCAGCCCGCCCCAGCATTTT. Residues: CASSRSPPQHF. The chain has TRBV28 and TRBJ1-5; D ambiguous. The CDR3 sequence is 11 residues long. Trimming took 6 bases from V and 9 from J, leaving 9 bases between them. From germline, CDR1 is MDHEN and CDR2 SYDVKM.

The CDR3 is CASSDGATNTEAFF. CDR3 sequence (DNA): TGTGCCAGCAGTGATGGGGCAACGAACACTGAAGCTTTCTTT. V and J are TRBV2 and TRBJ1-1; weak D call: TRBD1 (5 bases). V lost 3 bases and J 1 base, leaving 9 bases between the germline ends. The CDR3 totals 14 residues. Germline loops: CDR1 SNHLY, CDR2 FYNNEI.

The chain combines TRBV4-1 with TRBJ1-5, with a tentative D call TRBD1 (5 bases). Germline V gene data show CDR1 as MGHRA and CDR2 as YSYEKL. V dropped 4 bases and J dropped 4 bases, with 8 bases sitting between them. The CDR3 is 13 residues long. CDR3 amino acids: CASSPRENQPQHF. CDR3 nucleotides: TGCGCCAGCAGCCCCAGGGAGAATCAGCCCCAGCATTTT.

This clone was detected a few times. This CDR3 reads CASSLGGSYEQYF. The CDR3 nucleotides read TGTGCCAGCAGCTTAGGTGGGTCCTACGAGCAGTACTTC. This chain uses TRBV13 with TRBJ2-7; D is uncertain. Between the trimmed V and J ends, which lost 0 bases and 1 base, there was a span of 4 bases. This CDR3 has 13 amino acids. The germline V gene encodes CDR1 PRHDT and CDR2 FYEKMQ (reference sequence).

This clone was seen a single time. This sequence joins TRBV28 and TRBJ2-1, with 12 nucleotides matching TRBD2. This CDR3 is built from 18 residues. Trimming cost V 2 bases and J 0 bases; bases outside gene matches: 5. Germline CDR1 MDHEN, CDR2 SYDVKM. In nucleotides, the CDR3 is TGTGCCAGCAGTTTAGAGGGACTAGCGGGTAGCTCCTACAATGAGCAGTTCTTC. Protein product: CASSLEGLAGSSYNEQFF.

The chain carries TRBV5-4 and TRBJ2-5; 8 nucleotides line up with TRBD1. CDR3 length equals 16 residues. Germline CDR1 and CDR2: SGHNT and YYREEE (reference sequence). V shed 7 bases and J 0 bases; nucleotides not matched to a gene: 11. CDR3 loop: CASSFGDRGHQETQYF. The CDR3 DNA sequence: TGTGCCAGCTCGTTCGGCGACAGGGGACACCAAGAGACCCAGTACTTC.

The gene calls are TRBV7-8 and TRBJ2-2; a weak D match, TRBD2 (6 bases). CDR1 and CDR2 (germline): SGHVS, FQNEAQ. The CDR3 has 16 residues. V was trimmed by 3 bases and J by 4 bases, leaving 15 bases between them. CDR3 sequence reads: CASSFGGGPITGELFF. CDR3 nucleotide sequence: TGTGCCAGCAGCTTCGGGGGTGGGCCGATCACCGGGGAGCTGTTTTTT.

The chain is built from TRBV5-1 and TRBJ2-3; D is possibly TRBD1 (5 bases). This CDR3 is built from 16 residues. Germline CDR1 SGHRS, CDR2 YFSETQ. The V gene lost 0 bases and the J gene lost 4 bases, with 15 bases spanning the gap. The CDR3 here is CASSLEVGPTADTQYF. CDR3 DNA: TGCGCCAGCAGCTTGGAGGTGGGGCCCACGGCAGATACGCAGTATTTT.

The V and J genes are TRBV15 and TRBJ2-7; the D is unclear. The CDR3 contains 13 residues. V dropped 1 base and J dropped 4 bases, with 8 bases sitting between them. CDR1 is LNHNV and CDR2 is YYDKDF in the germline V gene (reference sequence). The DNA of the CDR3 is TGTGCCACCAGCAGAGCCCCAAGATACGAGCAGTACTTC. Amino acids: CATSRAPRYEQYF.

The rearrangement uses TRBV5-1 and TRBJ2-7; no reliable D call. V was clipped by 2 bases and J by 2 bases, with 14 bases between them. Germline values: CDR1 SGHRS, CDR2 YFSETQ. The CDR3 is 15 amino acids. Written as DNA, the CDR3 is TGCGCCAGCAGCTTTGGCAGTCCTATGACCTACGAGCAGTACTTC. Protein product: CASSFGSPMTYEQYF.

The chain carries TRBV19 and TRBJ2-7; D not resolved. V was shortened by 4 bases and J by 2 bases, with 12 bases between the two germline ends. The CDR3 loop spans 14 amino acids. Germline V gene data show CDR1 as LNHDA and CDR2 as SQIVND (reference sequence). The CDR3 DNA reads TGTGCCAGTAGTACCCCGGGCCTGACCTACGAGCAGTACTTC. Its translation is CASSTPGLTYEQYF.

The gene calls are TRBV6-5 and TRBJ1-5; D uncertain. The CDR3 contains 13 residues. The V gene's germline CDR1 is MNHEY and CDR2 SVGAGI. Trimming cost V 9 bases and J 2 bases, with 11 bases left between them. CDR3 nucleotides: TGTGCCAGACCCAAGCCGGGCAATCAGCCCCAGCATTTT. Translating gives CARPKPGNQPQHF.

The chain employs TRBV15 and TRBJ1-3; D unclear. CDR3 length: 15 residues. Germline V lookup: CDR1 LNHNV, CDR2 YYDKDF (reference sequence). V was shortened by 6 bases and J by 0 bases, with 12 bases between the two germline ends. The CDR3 spells CATSEDHSSGNTIYF. The CDR3 DNA is TGTGCCACCAGTGAAGACCATTCCTCTGGAAACACCATATATTTT.

The genes are TRBV15 and TRBJ1-2; D unresolved. The germline V and J ends were trimmed by 8 bases and 1 base, with 14 bases remaining between them. Germline V gene data show CDR1 as LNHNV and CDR2 as YYDKDF (reference sequence). The CDR3 totals 14 residues. In nucleotides, the CDR3 is TGTGCCACCCGGGAGTTTGTTAATAACTATGGCTACACCTTC. As protein: CATREFVNNYGYTF.

This clone was observed a single time. The chain uses TRBV27 and TRBJ1-2; 7 nucleotides align to TRBD1. The CDR3 contains 14 residues. Germline V gene lookup returns CDR1 MNHEY and CDR2 SMNVEV (reference sequence). V shed 1 base, J shed 5 bases, and the junction held 4 bases outside the gene matches. The CDR3 DNA reads TGTGCCAGCAGTTTATGGGGGACAGCTTATGGCTACACCTTC. Protein product: CASSLWGTAYGYTF.

This clone has just one count. The genes are TRBV4-1 and TRBJ2-3; 13 nucleotides match TRBD2. The germline CDR1 and CDR2 sequences are MGHRA and YSYEKL. The junction had 13 bases not matched to a gene; V was cut back by 4 bases and J by 6 bases. The CDR3 is made up of 18 amino acids. CDR3 coding DNA: TGCGCCAGCAGCCTAATCGGACTAGCGGGGGTCTCCGCCGATACGCAGTATTTT. Amino acid sequence: CASSLIGLAGVSADTQYF.

The chain joins TRBV7-9 to TRBJ1-6, with D hard to call. CDR3 length equals 13 residues. Per germline, CDR1 SEHNR and CDR2 FQNEAQ (reference sequence). Trimming left V 1 base short and J 6 bases short, with 4 bases between. CDR3 in DNA: TGTGCCAGCAGCTTAGTTTCTAATTCACCCCTCCACTTT. This sequence encodes CASSLVSNSPLHF.

The J gene is TRBJ2-7, the V gene TRBV5-1; D uncertain. CDR3 size: 13 residues. Germline CDR1 is SGHRS and CDR2 is YFSETQ. With 0 bases removed from V and 3 bases from J, the gap between germline ends came to 7 bases. For the CDR3, the DNA is TGCGCCAGCAGCTTGGTCGGGCACTACGAGCAGTACTTC. This translates into CASSLVGHYEQYF.

The chain couples TRBV5-1 to TRBJ2-4; D gene unclear. Germline CDR1 is SGHRS and CDR2 is YFSETQ. CDR3 length equals 18 residues. Trimming removed 3 bases at V and 1 base at J, with 20 bases between. This chain's CDR3 is CASSSVASIQEAKNIQYF. DNA of the CDR3: TGCGCCAGCAGCTCGGTCGCCTCAATCCAGGAGGCCAAAAACATTCAGTACTTC. Drawing the rest from reference TRBV5-1 and TRBJ2-4, the complete variable domain is KAGVTQTPRYLIKTRGQQVTLSCSPISGHRSVSWYQQTPGQGLQFLFEYFSETQRNKGNFPGRFSGRQFSNSRSEMNVSTLELGDSALYLCASSSVASIQEAKNIQYFGAGTRLSVL.

CDR3 nucleotides: TGTGCCAGCAGCACGGGCTGGCCCGGGGAGCTGTTTTTT. It yields the protein CASSTGWPGELFF. The V gene is TRBV14, the J gene TRBJ2-2; D is unresolved. The CDR3 spans 13 residues. Germline CDR1 is SGHDN and CDR2 is FVKESK. V was cut by 5 bases and J by 6 bases, with 10 bases left in between.

The sample holds one count of this clone. J is TRBJ2-2 and V is TRBV6-5, with TRBD1 identical over 8 bases. Trimming at V came to 4 bases and at J to 1 base, leaving 5 bases not matched to a gene. The germline CDR1 and CDR2 sequences are MNHEY and SVGAGI. The CDR3 extends over 16 amino acids. CDR3 coding DNA: TGTGCCAGCAGTTTCAGGACAGGGCTGAACACCGGGGAGCTGTTTTTT. It translates to CASSFRTGLNTGELFF.

The count of this clone is one. The chain is built from TRBV15 and TRBJ2-2, with D perhaps being TRBD1 or TRBD2 (5 bases each). Trimming took off 0 bases at V and 7 bases at J, with 12 bases between the two ends. The CDR3 extends over 15 amino acids. Germline CDR1 reads LNHNV; CDR2 reads YYDKDF (reference sequence). CDR3 DNA: TGTGCCACCAGCAGAGATGTCCGGGGACGCGGGGAGCTGTTTTTT. It encodes CATSRDVRGRGELFF.

This chain joins TRBV10-2 and TRBJ2-3; no clear D gene. Germline-derived CDR1 and CDR2 are WSHSY and SAAADI. The V gene lost 4 bases and the J gene lost 3 bases, with 11 bases spanning the gap. This CDR3 contains 14 residues. The CDR3 region has the DNA TGCGCCAGCAGTGGAGTTTCGGTGACAGATACGCAGTATTTT. This translates into CASSGVSVTDTQYF.

The genes are TRBV5-1 and TRBJ1-2; D remains unclear. The CDR3 has 15 amino acids. V gave up 0 bases and J gave up 0 bases, with 9 bases separating them. Germline lookup yields CDR1 SGHRS and CDR2 YFSETQ. This chain's CDR3 is CASSLELDTNYGYTF. CDR3 DNA: TGCGCCAGCAGCTTGGAATTGGATACTAACTATGGCTACACCTTC.

This rearrangement joins TRBV5-1 to TRBJ2-1; 12 bases map to TRBD2. After removal of 0 bases from V and 11 bases from J, the junction contained 6 bases not matched to a gene. CDR3 length equals 15 residues. CDR1 and CDR2 (germline): SGHRS, YFSETQ. The DNA for the CDR3 is TGCGCCAGCAGCTTGGTACTAGCGGGGGGAGAAAAGCAGTTCTTC. Its protein product is CASSLVLAGGEKQFF.

This sequence joins TRBV19 and TRBJ1-1; TRBD1 matches at 8 bases. The CDR3 contains 13 residues. Germline values: CDR1 LNHDA, CDR2 SQIVND (reference sequence). The ends lost 3 bases at V and 5 bases at J; junction bases unmatched: 2. CDR3 DNA sequence: TGTGCCAGTAGTATCAGGGGGCAAACTGAAGCTTTCTTT. Its protein product is CASSIRGQTEAFF. Full variable domain (missing parts from reference TRBV19 and TRBJ1-1): DGGITQSPKYLFRKEGQNVTLSCEQNLNHDAMYWYRQDPGQGLRLIYYSQIVNDFQKGDIAEGYSVSREKKESFPLTVTSAQKNPTAFYLCASSIRGQTEAFFGQGTRLTVV.

This chain connects TRBV11-1 to TRBJ1-1; no firm D call. V was pared by 0 bases and J by 6 bases, with 14 bases between. This CDR3 has 15 amino acids. Germline V gene lookup returns CDR1 SGHAT and CDR2 FQDESV (reference sequence). The CDR3 coding sequence is TGTGCCAGCAGCTTAGCGGAGGTCCCAATCGCTGAAGCTTTCTTT. This encodes CASSLAEVPIAEAFF.

The rearrangement links TRBV7-5 to TRBJ2-5; TRBD1, the table's D call, was not compared with the DNA. TRBV7-5 is noted as a pseudogene. This CDR3 region has 13 residues. The CDR3 loop reads CVRQTGLQETQYF. DNA for the CDR3: TGTGTCAGACAGACAGGTCTCCAAGAGACCCAGTACTTC.

The J gene is TRBJ1-1, the V gene TRBV19, with TRBD1 as a possible D gene (5 bases). V was cut by 7 bases and J by 2 bases, with 17 bases left in between. The CDR3 has 15 amino acids. Germline values: CDR1 LNHDA, CDR2 SQIVND (reference sequence). The CDR3 region is CASNPGRLTNTEAFF. CDR3 nucleotide sequence: TGTGCCAGTAATCCGGGACGGCTTACCAACACTGAAGCTTTCTTT. The full variable domain, completed using reference TRBV19 and TRBJ1-1, is DGGITQSPKYLFRKEGQNVTLSCEQNLNHDAMYWYRQDPGQGLRLIYYSQIVNDFQKGDIAEGYSVSREKKESFPLTVTSAQKNPTAFYLCASNPGRLTNTEAFFGQGTRLTVV.